Below, 17 T cell receptor beta chains from the same sample are listed, as sequenced in a study of CD8+CD57+ T cells in acquired aplastic anemia. Selection for sequencing was limited to patients who had shown CD8+CD57+ cell expansion by flow cytometry. It was genomic DNA that served as the template for profiling TCR beta VDJ and CDR3. TCRdb processed the reads anew with MiXCR; each CDR3 protein has one entry. The table includes about 180,000 distinct CDR3 sequences, about 45% detected once. The sample comprised sorted CD4+, CD8+, or CD8+CD57+ T cells (not recorded which) from PBMCs. The receptors stem from a human donor with aplastic anemia.

The genes are TRBV5-4 and TRBJ2-7, with TRBD1 matching 9 bases. V was clipped by 2 bases and J by 3 bases; unmatched bases: 15. The CDR3 extends over 18 amino acids. Germline V gene lookup returns CDR1 SGHNT and CDR2 YYREEE (reference sequence). The CDR3 DNA follows: TGTGCCAGCAGCTTCGACGACAGGGGGATATGGGGTAACTACGAGCAGTACTTC. This gives the protein CASSFDDRGIWGNYEQYF.

The CDR3 spells CASSPGISEAFF. CDR3 in DNA: TGTGCCAGCAGCCCAGGGATATCTGAAGCTTTCTTT. The genes are TRBV2 and TRBJ1-1; the D gene is possibly TRBD1 (5 bases). The length of the CDR3 is 12 residues. Germline loops: CDR1 SNHLY, CDR2 FYNNEI. V lost 6 bases to trimming and J lost 6 bases, with 11 bases between them.

The rearrangement uses TRBV11-1 and TRBJ2-1; possible D gene TRBD1, 5 bases. V was trimmed by 8 bases and J by 4 bases, leaving 27 bases between them. The CDR3 extends over 18 amino acids. The germline CDR1 and CDR2 sequences are SGHAT and FQDESV (reference sequence). CDR3 bases: TGTGCCAGCGAGCAACAGACAGAATCCTTCCTGAATTACAATGAGCAGTTCTTC. Its protein is CASEQQTESFLNYNEQFF.

A single count supports this clonotype. The chain employs TRBV19 and TRBJ2-7, with 8 bases aligning to TRBD2. J was trimmed by 3 bases and V by 6 bases; bases with no gene match: 4. The length of the CDR3 is 13 residues. From germline, CDR1 is LNHDA and CDR2 SQIVND (reference sequence). The CDR3 region is CASRTGGGYEQYF. CDR3 DNA sequence: TGTGCCAGTAGGACGGGGGGGGGCTACGAGCAGTACTTC.

The J gene is TRBJ2-7, the V gene TRBV18, with TRBD1 identical over 7 bases. The CDR3 totals 14 residues. Germline V gives CDR1 KGHSH, CDR2 LQKENI. V dropped 0 bases and J dropped 6; count of bases not matched to a gene: 5. CDR3 coding DNA: TGTGCCAGCTCACCACCCGACAGGGCCCCCGAGCAGTACTTC. Translation gives CASSPPDRAPEQYF.

This clonotype came up many times. The gene calls are TRBV5-1 and TRBJ1-2; D possibly corresponds to TRBD1 (5 bases). Germline V gene lookup returns CDR1 SGHRS and CDR2 YFSETQ. V gave up 0 bases and J gave up 6 bases, with 12 bases separating them. The CDR3 covers 14 residues. DNA for the CDR3: TGCGCCAGCAGCTTGGGGGGGGATACAAATGGCTACACCTTC. Translating gives CASSLGGDTNGYTF.

This rearrangement joins TRBV7-4 to TRBJ1-5; D uncertain. Germline V gene lookup returns CDR1 SGHVT and CDR2 SQSDAQ. The CDR3 runs to 12 residues. Deletions cut 5 bases from V and 6 bases from J, with 8 bases between. The CDR3 reads CASSLESQPQHF. In nucleotides, the CDR3 is TGTGCCAGCAGCCTAGAAAGTCAGCCCCAGCATTTT.

A note on this clonotype: The CDR3 carries no conserved terminal phenylalanine or tryptophan, so it likely arises from a read error. It is unclear where the CDR3 begins or ends on the DNA, so no DNA is shown, and the CDR3 is as TCRdb lists it. This chain uses TRBV14 with TRBJ1-2; the table's D call, TRBD1, was not checked against the DNA. The CDR3 length is 12 residues, termini included. The V gene's germline CDR1 is SGHDN and CDR2 FVKESK. This CDR3 is CASSPGTGEPDG.

This clonotype occurred many times. The rearrangement links TRBV5-1 to TRBJ1-1, with D uncertain. V lost 3 bases, J lost 1 base, and 7 bases lay in between. The germline V gene has CDR1 SGHRS and CDR2 YFSETQ. CDR3 length: 13 residues. CDR3 sequence: CASSSDGNTEAFF. The CDR3 DNA reads as TGCGCCAGCAGCTCGGACGGGAACACTGAAGCTTTCTTT. Together with reference TRBV5-1 and TRBJ1-1, the CDR3 gives the full variable domain: KAGVTQTPRYLIKTRGQQVTLSCSPISGHRSVSWYQQTPGQGLQFLFEYFSETQRNKGNFPGRFSGRQFSNSRSEMNVSTLELGDSALYLCASSSDGNTEAFFGQGTRLTVV.

The chain joins TRBV24-1 to TRBJ2-3, with D perhaps matching TRBD2 (6 bases). The CDR3 is 15 amino acids. Between the trimmed V and J ends, which lost 3 bases and 1 base, there was a span of 10 bases. The germline CDR1 and CDR2 sequences are KGHDR and SFDVKD. The CDR3 coding sequence is TGTGCCACCAGTGATCGCGGCGGGGGCACAGATACGCAGTATTTT. Protein product: CATSDRGGGTDTQYF.

This clonotype was counted many times. The chain employs TRBV6-7 and TRBJ1-2; 7 bases fit TRBD1. TRBV6-7 is treated as an ORF (open reading frame) with a function not yet certain. J gave up 4 bases and V 2 bases, and 13 bases lay outside the gene matches. The CDR3 contains 17 residues. CDR3 in DNA: TGTGCCAGCAGTTACCTGAATGGACAGGTGCCAGTCTATGGCTACACCTTC. This translates into CASSYLNGQVPVYGYTF.

The table lists this clonotype with many counts. J is TRBJ1-5 and V is TRBV19, with D hard to call. Trimming left V 3 bases short and J 8 bases short, with 17 bases between. The germline gives CDR1 LNHDA, CDR2 SQIVND (reference sequence). This CDR3 has 15 amino acids. CDR3: CASSMFARRVEPQHF. For the CDR3, the DNA is TGTGCCAGTAGTATGTTCGCCCGAAGGGTAGAGCCCCAGCATTTT.

The sample holds a few counts of this clonotype. The rearrangement uses TRBV9 and TRBJ1-1, with D unclear. The CDR3 is made up of 13 amino acids. The germline V and J ends were trimmed by 1 base and 0 bases, with 4 bases remaining between them. The germline V gene has CDR1 SGDLS and CDR2 YYNGEE. CDR3 residues: CASSVNLNTEAFF. CDR3 nucleotides: TGTGCCAGCAGCGTAAACCTGAACACTGAAGCTTTCTTT.

The chain is built from TRBV20-1 and TRBJ2-7, with TRBD2 matching 11 bases. Germline assignment: CDR1 DFQATT and CDR2 SNEGSKA (reference sequence). Unmatched junction bases numbered 3, after V lost 5 bases and J lost 3 bases. The CDR3 is 13 residues long. This chain's CDR3 is CSARTSGSYEQYF. The CDR3 DNA reads as TGCAGTGCTCGTACTAGCGGGAGCTACGAGCAGTACTTC.

This clonotype was seen many times. The chain uses TRBV3-1 and TRBJ1-1; D perhaps matches TRBD1 (6 bases). Per germline, CDR1 LGHDT and CDR2 YNNKEL (reference sequence). The CDR3 spans 13 residues. V was cut by 6 bases and J by 6 bases, with 14 bases left in between. In DNA, the CDR3 is TGTGCCAGCAGTACAGGGTTGGGGGCTGAAGCTTTCTTT. It encodes CASSTGLGAEAFF. Full variable domain (rest looked up from reference TRBV3-1 and TRBJ1-1): DTAVSQTPKYLVTQMGNDKSIKCEQNLGHDTMYWYKQDSKKFLKIMFSYNNKELIINETVPNRFSPKSPDKAHLNLHINSLELGDSAVYFCASSTGLGAEAFFGQGTRLTVV.

In its sample, this clonotype was seen once. The chain is built from TRBV11-2 and TRBJ2-1, with 7 bases matching TRBD2. CDR3 length equals 14 residues. Germline V CDR1 and CDR2: SGHAT, FQNNGV. V dropped 6 bases and J dropped 12; count of bases not matched to a gene: 14. The CDR3 DNA sequence: TGTGCCAGCAGTTCCCGGGTGGGCGGGACTATGCAGTTCTTC. It specifies CASSSRVGGTMQFF.

This clonotype was counted ten times or more. The CDR3 DNA reads TGTGCCAGCAGCACCCGGACAGGGGCCGGGGAGCTGTTTTTT. Residues: CASSTRTGAGELFF. The J gene is TRBJ2-2, the V gene TRBV7-8; 9 nucleotides agree with TRBD1. J gave up 6 bases and V 5 bases, and 4 bases lay outside the gene matches. CDR1 and CDR2 (germline): SGHVS, FQNEAQ. The CDR3 consists of 14 residues.